Each of the 7 T cell receptor beta chains below was sequenced from the same sample in a study of beta chain features in type 1 diabetes. Isolated RNA was reverse transcribed in full, so expressed TCRB transcripts were sequenced. This table comes from immunoSEQ multiplex PCR, and its TCRdb copy is limited to in-frame clones, with some not included. The table records a few hundred thousand clones, approximately 31% of them present only once. Sequenced: naive CD4+ T cells from blood. These receptors all come from a man between 18 and 35 years old in good health.

This clone was seen more than once but under ten times. This rearrangement joins TRBV2 to TRBJ1-2; D remains ambiguous. Germline CDR1 and CDR2: SNHLY and FYNNEI. The CDR3 is 11 residues long. Deletions cut 4 bases from V and 4 bases from J, with 4 bases between. This chain's CDR3 is CASSGRYGYTF. The CDR3, as DNA: TGTGCCAGCAGTGGTCGCTATGGCTACACCTTC.

The chain uses TRBV19 and TRBJ2-1, with TRBD2 matching 9 bases. Germline V gene sequence: CDR1 LNHDA, CDR2 SQIVND (reference sequence). Germline trimming cut 8 bases from V and 4 bases from J; bases unmatched to any gene: 3. The CDR3 is 13 amino acids. CDR3 sequence reads: CASSLAGYNEQFF. CDR3 nucleotide sequence: TGTGCCAGTTCTCTAGCGGGATACAATGAGCAGTTCTTC.

This clone has just a few counts. One end of the junction is discordant with germline, which a read error may explain. The CDR3 is CSIDQDNSYEQYF. The DNA for the CDR3 is TGCAGCATTGACCAGGACAACTCCTACGAGCAGTACTTC. The chain carries TRBV29-1 and TRBJ2-7, with a possible D match to TRBD1 (5 bases). The CDR3 consists of 13 residues. In germline, CDR1 is SQVTM, CDR2 ANQGSEA.

The V and J genes are TRBV2 and TRBJ1-2; D is unclear. The V and J ends lost 4 bases and 4 bases respectively, with 10 bases between them. The germline V gene encodes CDR1 SNHLY and CDR2 FYNNEI. This CDR3 region has 13 residues. The CDR3 reads CASSGEALYGYTF. CDR3 bases: TGTGCCAGCAGTGGGGAGGCCCTCTATGGCTACACCTTC.

The table lists this clone with a few counts. V and J are TRBV5-1 and TRBJ1-2, with TRBD1 matching 9 bases. V dropped 7 bases and J dropped 8; count of bases not matched to a gene: 12. Germline-derived CDR1 and CDR2 are SGHRS and YFSETQ. This CDR3 region has 14 residues. CDR3 nucleotide sequence: TGCGCCAGCGACCTCTCCGGGACAGGGAGAGGCTACACCTTC. It yields the protein CASDLSGTGRGYTF.

The gene calls are TRBV7-9 and TRBJ1-1; 9 bases fit TRBD1. The length of the CDR3 is 13 residues. The germline V gene has CDR1 SEHNR and CDR2 FQNEAQ (reference sequence). Trimming at V came to 5 bases and at J to 8 bases, leaving 6 bases not matched to a gene. CDR3 nucleotide sequence: TGTGCCAGCAGCACAACAGGGGGCATAGAAGCTTTCTTT. It yields the protein CASSTTGGIEAFF. The full variable domain, with the rest looked up from reference TRBV7-9 and TRBJ1-1, is DTGVSQNPRHKITKRGQNVTFRCDPISEHNRLYWYRQTLGQGPEFLTYFQNEAQLEKSRLLSDRFSAERPKGSFSTLEIQRTEQGDSAMYLCASSTTGGIEAFFGQGTRLTVV.

The genes are TRBV6-6 and TRBJ2-5, with 9 bases lining up with TRBD1. Germline CDR1 reads MNHNY; CDR2 reads SVGAGI (reference sequence). The CDR3 spans 13 residues. J was trimmed by 6 bases and V by 5 bases; bases with no gene match: 4. CDR3 nucleotides: TGTGCCAGCAGTCCGGGACAGGGACAGACCCAGTACTTC. Its translation is CASSPGQGQTQYF.